The 10 T cell receptor beta chains in this list originate from one sample, sequenced in a study of T cells in Graves' hyperthyroidism and ophthalmopathy. RNA transcripts provided the source from which TCR beta CDR3 regions were amplified. The HTBI primer set was used in a first-round RT-PCR of the TCR CDR3. From the multiplex PCR reads, TCRdb called clonotypes with MiXCR, one entry per CDR3 protein. Among hundreds of thousands of distinct CDR3 sequences, approximately 15% were seen once, and the ten largest hold approximately 18%. What was sequenced was blood. The receptors stem from a woman in her late teens or twenties with Graves' hyperthyroidism.

The V and J genes are TRBV6-1 and TRBJ2-3, with unresolved D. Deletions cut 8 bases from V and 5 bases from J, with 14 bases between. The CDR3 is made up of 13 amino acids. Germline V gene data show CDR1 as MNHNS and CDR2 as SASEGT. The CDR3, as DNA: TGTGCCAGCCATCACGACGGTAAAGATACGCAGTATTTT. As protein: CASHHDGKDTQYF.

This clonotype was counted many times. This chain joins TRBV5-1 and TRBJ1-1; weak D call: TRBD1 (5 bases). The CDR3 length is 14 residues. Looked up from germline, CDR1 is SGHRS and CDR2 is YFSETQ. V lost 0 bases to trimming and J lost 8 bases, with 14 bases between them. In nucleotides, the CDR3 is TGCGCCAGCAGCTTGGAACTCGGGGAGGGGGAAGCTTTCTTT. Its protein product is CASSLELGEGEAFF.

Many counts were recorded for this clonotype. The chain employs TRBV3-1 and TRBJ1-2; D perhaps matches TRBD1 (5 bases). V was pared by 6 bases and J by 7 bases, with 15 bases between. Germline V gene lookup returns CDR1 LGHDT and CDR2 YNNKEL (reference sequence). This CDR3 is built from 13 residues. In nucleotides, the CDR3 is TGTGCCAGCAGGGAAACCGGGACCGGTGGCTACACCTTC. Amino acids: CASRETGTGGYTF. The complete variable domain, with remaining parts taken from reference TRBV3-1 and TRBJ1-2, reads DTAVSQTPKYLVTQMGNDKSIKCEQNLGHDTMYWYKQDSKKFLKIMFSYNNKELIINETVPNRFSPKSPDKAHLNLHINSLELGDSAVYFCASRETGTGGYTFGSGTRLTVV.

This rearrangement joins TRBV20-1 to TRBJ1-1; D call uncertain. Germline CDR1 is DFQATT and CDR2 is SNEGSKA (reference sequence). Trimming left V 3 bases short and J 0 bases short, with 8 bases between. The CDR3 covers 13 residues. Written as DNA, the CDR3 is TGCAGTGCTAGCCGGGGATTGAACACTGAAGCTTTCTTT. Encoded protein: CSASRGLNTEAFF.

In its sample, this clonotype was seen once. A much larger clone sits a single nucleotide away, making a read error possible. The chain links TRBV20-1 to TRBJ2-3, with D perhaps matching TRBD1 or TRBD2 (5 bases each). Germline CDR1 and CDR2: DFQATT and SNEGSKA (reference sequence). This CDR3 comprises 13 residues. CDR3 protein: CSASGGLEDRQYF. The CDR3 DNA is TGCAGTGCTAGTGGGGGATTGGAAGATAGGCAGTATTTT.

At least ten counts were recorded for this clonotype. The V call is TRBV10-3, the J call TRBJ2-7; D remains unclear. The CDR3 spans 12 residues. Germline CDR1 reads ENHRY; CDR2 reads SYGVKD. V was cut by 6 bases and J by 0 bases, with 6 bases left in between. The CDR3 region has the DNA TGTGCCATCAGAGGGTACTCCTACGAGCAGTACTTC. Amino acids: CAIRGYSYEQYF.

This clonotype was seen at least ten times. V gene TRBV20-1 combines with J gene TRBJ1-1, with 7 bases lining up with TRBD1. The CDR3 covers 14 residues. V lost 0 bases and J lost 0; bases outside the gene matches: 1. Germline-derived CDR1 and CDR2 are DFQATT and SNEGSKA (reference sequence). The CDR3 region has the DNA TGCAGTGCTAGAGAGACAGGGATGAACACTGAAGCTTTCTTT. Translated: CSARETGMNTEAFF.

There are many counts of this clonotype. The V and J genes are TRBV2 and TRBJ1-4; no firm D call. Per the germline V gene, CDR1 is SNHLY and CDR2 is FYNNEI. The CDR3 contains 16 residues. Trimming cost V 3 bases and J 7 bases, with 18 bases left between them. The CDR3 spells CASSDGDVGLGEKLFF. CDR3 in DNA: TGTGCCAGCAGTGACGGGGATGTGGGTCTTGGTGAAAAACTGTTTTTT.

J is TRBJ1-2 and V is TRBV9; 7 bases are a match to TRBD1. The CDR3 extends over 15 amino acids. After removal of 3 bases from V and 7 bases from J, the junction contained 12 bases not matched to a gene. Germline CDR1 SGDLS, CDR2 YYNGEE. The CDR3 here is CASSAEPGGVFGYTF. Here the CDR3 DNA reads TGTGCCAGCAGCGCAGAGCCAGGGGGTGTTTTTGGCTACACCTTC.

About this clonotype itself: A junction end diverges from the germline sequence, so it may reflect a read error. The J gene is TRBJ1-3, the V gene TRBV14; the D gene is possibly TRBD1 (5 bases). This CDR3 has 17 amino acids. Germline CDR1 and CDR2: SGHDN and FVKESK. The CDR3 region is CASSQDPGTRSGNTMYF. The CDR3 DNA reads TGTGCCAGCAGCCAAGACCCAGGGACGCGCTCTGGAAACACCATGTATTTT.